What follows are 11 T cell receptor beta chains derived from one specimen sequenced in a study of T cells in Graves' hyperthyroidism and ophthalmopathy. RNA transcripts yielded amplified TCR beta CDR3 regions. With the HTBI primer set, the TCR CDR3 went through a first round of RT-PCR. MiXCR was run by TCRdb on the multiplex PCR reads, yielding one entry per CDR3 protein. The top ten clones hold approximately 19% of a sample with about 350,000 distinct CDR3 sequences, approximately 14% of them seen once. Sequenced sample: blood. The receptors were gathered from a woman aged 55-69 years with Graves' ophthalmopathy.

This clonotype was detected ten times or more. The chain links TRBV18 to TRBJ2-5; D might be TRBD1 (6 bases). CDR1 and CDR2 (germline): KGHSH, LQKENI. Between the trimmed V and J ends, which lost 2 bases and 3 bases, there was a span of 16 bases. This CDR3 region has 16 residues. CDR3 nucleotide sequence: TGTGCCAGCTCACCAATAACGGGGACACTCAAAGAGACCCAGTACTTC. It translates to CASSPITGTLKETQYF.

This clonotype was counted many times. V usage is TRBV5-5 and J usage is TRBJ2-3; tentatively, D is TRBD1 (5 bases). V lost 2 bases, J lost 4 bases, and 11 bases lay in between. The CDR3 spans 14 residues. CDR1 is SGHKS and CDR2 is YYEKEE in the germline V gene (reference sequence). The CDR3 coding sequence is TGTGCCAGCAGCTTAGTAGGGGCGGCAGATACGCAGTATTTT. Translation gives CASSLVGAADTQYF. Variable domain in full (rest from reference TRBV5-5 and TRBJ2-3): DAGVTQSPTHLIKTRGQQVTLRCSPISGHKSVSWYQQVLGQGPQFIFQYYEKEERGRGNFPDRFSARQFPNYSSELNVNALLLGDSALYLCASSLVGAADTQYFGPGTRLTVL.

The CDR3 is CASSVMTRRGGETQYF. The CDR3, as DNA: TGTGCCAGCAGTGTAATGACTAGGAGGGGGGGAGAGACCCAGTACTTC. The chain links TRBV6-1 to TRBJ2-5; tentative D call: TRBD2 (7 bases). The CDR3 extends over 16 amino acids. V lost 4 bases and J 4 bases, leaving 19 bases between the germline ends. Per the germline V gene, CDR1 is MNHNS and CDR2 is SASEGT.

J is TRBJ1-5 and V is TRBV28; 10 nucleotides agree with TRBD1. The CDR3 runs 15 residues. V was pared by 3 bases and J by 7 bases, with 6 bases of the junction left unmatched. Germline V gene sequence: CDR1 MDHEN, CDR2 SYDVKM. CDR3 residues: CASSLVSTGGQPQHF. The CDR3 DNA sequence: TGTGCCAGCAGTTTGGTTTCGACAGGGGGCCAGCCCCAGCATTTT.

This clonotype was counted at least ten times. V is TRBV2 and J is TRBJ2-7; 12 positions match TRBD2. CDR1 and CDR2 from the germline V gene are SNHLY and FYNNEI. CDR3 length: 17 amino acids. The V gene end was trimmed by 5 bases and the J gene end by 1 base; junction bases not matched to a gene: 9. CDR3 region: CASSMTSGSRISYEQYF. CDR3 in DNA: TGTGCCAGCAGTATGACTAGCGGGAGCCGAATTTCCTACGAGCAGTACTTC.

This clonotype has just a few counts. CDR3 residues: CASSQEWGSGRVNEQFF. The CDR3 DNA follows: TGCGCCAGCAGCCAAGAGTGGGGGAGCGGGAGGGTTAATGAGCAGTTCTTC. The genes are TRBV4-1 and TRBJ2-1; 10 bases map to TRBD2. CDR3 size: 17 residues. CDR1 MGHRA and CDR2 YSYEKL come from the germline V gene. The junction had 9 bases not matched to a gene; V was cut back by 0 bases and J by 7 bases.

At least ten counts were recorded for this clonotype. The chain employs TRBV7-2 and TRBJ1-1; perhaps TRBD1 as D (5 bases). Germline CDR1 SGHTA, CDR2 FQGNSA. Between the trimmed V and J ends, which lost 4 bases and 2 bases, there was a span of 23 bases. The CDR3 is 18 residues long. The CDR3 here is CASSSRRGREVGNTEAFF. In DNA, the CDR3 is TGTGCCAGCAGCTCACGGAGGGGCAGGGAGGTGGGAAACACTGAAGCTTTCTTT.

The chain has TRBV10-3 and TRBJ2-6; D possibly matches TRBD1 or TRBD2 (5 bases each). CDR3 length equals 15 residues. The germline CDR1 and CDR2 sequences are ENHRY and SYGVKD. V was trimmed by 8 bases and J by 0 bases, leaving 11 bases between them. Here the CDR3 reads CAIPGQISGANVLTF. The CDR3 DNA follows: TGTGCCATCCCGGGGCAGATCTCTGGGGCCAACGTCCTGACTTTC.

This clonotype appeared many times. The chain employs TRBV5-6 and TRBJ2-1; 7 bases are shared with TRBD1. The junction had 6 bases not matched to a gene; V was cut back by 0 bases and J by 3 bases. The germline V gene has CDR1 SGHDT and CDR2 YYEEEE. The CDR3 has 16 amino acids. CDR3 region: CASSLARDRDYNEQFF. The CDR3 bases are TGTGCCAGCAGCTTGGCCCGGGACAGAGACTACAATGAGCAGTTCTTC.

This clonotype was seen only a few times. This rearrangement joins TRBV25-1 to TRBJ1-2; D might be TRBD1 (5 bases). The CDR3 covers 16 residues. The V and J ends lost 6 bases and 1 base respectively, with 18 bases between them. The germline CDR1 and CDR2 sequences are MGHDK and SYGVNS. The CDR3: CASRRSGGTDNYGYTF. CDR3 bases: TGTGCCAGCAGAAGAAGTGGGGGGACGGATAACTATGGCTACACCTTC.

This clonotype was picked up a small number of times. The chain uses TRBV7-2 and TRBJ2-1; TRBD2 agrees at 9 bases. This CDR3 has 15 amino acids. After removal of 6 bases from V and 5 bases from J, the junction contained 8 bases not matched to a gene. Germline V gives CDR1 SGHTA, CDR2 FQGNSA. CDR3 DNA sequence: TGTGCCAGCAGTCCCATAGCGGGAGATAACAATGAGCAGTTCTTC. Translated, it gives CASSPIAGDNNEQFF.